Listed below are T cell receptor beta chains from one sample, sequenced in a study of vaccination and CD4 T cells after COVID-19. No antigen has been identified for these receptors. One entry per CDR3 protein results from TCRdb running MiXCR on the PCR reads. The sample records some 15,000 distinct CDR3 sequences, about 26% being singletons. Material for sequencing was cultured CD4+ T cells from blood. Source of these receptors: a human donor with COVID-19. Each CDR3 is given with its conserved first and last residue. Each record gives: V gene, CDR3 length, D gene, clone size, J gene, CDR3 DNA, CDR3 protein. A D gene is named only where the DNA matches it firmly. Where a row states a size, it is once, few, many or the class of an expanded clone; other rows omit it.

>TRBV14|18|.|.|TRBJ2-5
TGTGCCAGCAGCCATCTTCCCGGGCGGACAACCCCCCAAGAGACCCAGTACTTC
CASSHLPGRTTPQETQYF
>TRBV6-1|14|.|.|TRBJ1-3
TGTGCCAGCAGTGATGGGGGCAAAGGAAACACCATATATTTT
CASSDGGKGNTIYF
>TRBV27|16|.|few|TRBJ1-5
TGTGCCAGCAGTTCATTAGGCCGGGAGGGTAATCAGCCCCAGCATTTT
CASSSLGREGNQPQHF
>TRBV6-1|13|.|once|TRBJ1-1
TGTGCCAGCACCAAAACAGTGAACACTGAAGCTTTCTTT
CASTKTVNTEAFF
>TRBV6-1|15|TRBD1|medium-sized|TRBJ1-2
TGTGCCAGCACCCCGAGTTTGGGGACAGGGGTTGGCTACACCTTC
CASTPSLGTGVGYTF
>TRBV25-1|14|TRBD1|few|TRBJ1-2
TGTGCCAGCAGTGGCTGGGGACAGATCTATGGCTACACCTTC
CASSGWGQIYGYTF
>TRBV2|13|.|.|TRBJ1-4
TGTGCCAGCAGTGTCACAACTAATGAAAAACTGTTTTTT
CASSVTTNEKLFF
>TRBV7-6|14|.|.|TRBJ2-5
TGTGCCAGCAGTTCCGGGCCGAGGGGAGAGACCCAGTACTTC
CASSSGPRGETQYF
>TRBV2|16|.|few|TRBJ2-3
TGTGCCAGCAGTGTTGAGTTGTTGGGACGAACAGATACGCAGTATTTT
CASSVELLGRTDTQYF
>TRBV5-1|15|.|few|TRBJ1-1
TGCGCCAGCAGCTTGGCAATGAGGGGGAACACTGAAGCTTTCTTT
CASSLAMRGNTEAFF
>TRBV19|14|.|few|TRBJ1-5
TGTGCCAGTCGACCTGGTATGGTGGATCAGCCCCAGCATTTT
CASRPGMVDQPQHF
>TRBV4-1|17|.|few|TRBJ1-6
TGCGCCAGCAGCCAAGATTATGCCGGGACAAAGAATTCACCCCTCCACTTT
CASSQDYAGTKNSPLHF
>TRBV6-2/TRBV6-3|14|.|.|TRBJ2-7
TGTGCCAGCAGAGCCCCGGGACTCCTCTACGAGCAGTACTTC
CASRAPGLLYEQYF
>TRBV14|16|.|.|TRBJ1-2
TGTGCCAGCGAGGCGCTGAGTTCTAGGGGGGACTATGGCTACACCTTC
CASEALSSRGDYGYTF
>TRBV24-1|13|TRBD1|.|TRBJ1-6
TGTGCCACCAATCGGGGACAGGGATCACCCCTCCACTTT
CATNRGQGSPLHF
>TRBV20-1|12|TRBD1|.|TRBJ1-2
TGCAGTGCTCATACAGGGGGCCTTGGCTACACCTTC
CSAHTGGLGYTF
>TRBV7-2|16|TRBD1|few|TRBJ1-2
TGTGCCAGCAGCACTAAGTCCAGGGGGAATAACTATGGCTACACCTTC
CASSTKSRGNNYGYTF
>TRBV18|14|.|.|TRBJ2-3
TGTGCCAGCTCACCAATCCAGAGCACAGATACGCAGTATTTT
CASSPIQSTDTQYF
>TRBV7-2|14|.|few|TRBJ1-2
TGTGCCAGCAGCCAATCAATCCAAAGGGATGGCTACACCTTC
CASSQSIQRDGYTF
>TRBV7-3|15|.|few|TRBJ1-2
TGTGCCAGCAGCTTCTCGGCAGCCTCTAACTATGGCTACACCTTC
CASSFSAASNYGYTF
>TRBV29-1|13|.|.|TRBJ1-2
TGCAGCGTTGACAGGACGGAGGCTTATGGCTACACCTTC
CSVDRTEAYGYTF
>TRBV12-5|18|TRBD2|.|TRBJ2-3
TGTGCTAGTGGTTTGGCCCACCCTCTAGCGGCTAGCACAGATACGCAGTATTTT
CASGLAHPLAASTDTQYF
>TRBV18|13|.|.|TRBJ1-6
TGTGCCAGCTCACCTTCAGGGGCGGATCCCCTCCACTTT
CASSPSGADPLHF
>TRBV7-8|17|TRBD1|few|TRBJ2-1
TGTGCCAGCAGCTTAGGGAGAAACAGGGGGTACTACAATGAGCAGTTCTTC
CASSLGRNRGYYNEQFF
>TRBV6-2/TRBV6-3|12|TRBD1|few|TRBJ1-1
TGTGCCAGCAGTTATGACAGGGACAACGCTTTCTTT
CASSYDRDNAFF
>TRBV18|13|.|.|TRBJ2-3
TGTGCCAGCTCACCACCGGGGGTGGATACGCAGTATTTT
CASSPPGVDTQYF
>TRBV9|16|.|.|TRBJ2-2
TGTGCCAGCAGCCCCTCCGGGACATCGAACACCGGGGAGCTGTTTTTT
CASSPSGTSNTGELFF
>TRBV6-1|12|.|.|TRBJ2-7
TGTGCCAGCGGGCAGAACTCCTACGAGCAGTACTTC
CASGQNSYEQYF
>TRBV18|15|.|.|TRBJ2-4
TGTGCCAGCTCACCACCCTCAGTAGCCAAAAACATTCAGTACTTC
CASSPPSVAKNIQYF
>TRBV6-1|15|.|few|TRBJ1-5
TGTGCCAGCACCACTACAGGTATTAACAATCAGCCCCAGCATTTT
CASTTTGINNQPQHF
>TRBV11-2|14|TRBD1|.|TRBJ2-5
TGTGCCAGCAGCCCGCAGGGGGCCGGAGAGACCCAGTACTTC
CASSPQGAGETQYF
>TRBV19|18|TRBD1|.|TRBJ1-2
TGTGCCAGTAGCCGCCGGTCGACAGGGGGCGCGGTGCTGCGAGGCTACACCTTC
CASSRRSTGGAVLRGYTF
>TRBV29-1|13|.|few|TRBJ1-2
TGCAGCGTCGTACCCGGACGTAACTATGGCTACACCTTC
CSVVPGRNYGYTF
>TRBV20-1|13|.|few|TRBJ2-3
TGCAGTGCTAGAGTCTCCGGTAGAGATACGCAGTATTTT
CSARVSGRDTQYF
>TRBV4-3|14|.|once|TRBJ1-2
TGCGCCAGCAGCCAAGTCGGTGTTAACTATGGCTACACCTTC
CASSQVGVNYGYTF
>TRBV2|20|TRBD2|.|TRBJ2-7
TGTGCCAGCAGTGAAGTTAGGGCTAGCGGGGGCCGCGAGACCAGGTACAAGCAGTACTTC
CASSEVRASGGRETRYKQYF
>TRBV6-1|18|TRBD1|few|TRBJ1-6
TGTGCCAGCAGCCGGGGGGGGACAGGGGGCATTATCGGATCACCCCTCCACTTT
CASSRGGTGGIIGSPLHF
>TRBV28|15|TRBD1|.|TRBJ1-5
TGTGCCAGCAGTTTCCGAAAGACAGGGAATCAGCCCCAGCATTTT
CASSFRKTGNQPQHF
>TRBV6-1|15|TRBD1|medium-sized|TRBJ1-5
TGTGCCAGCAGTGAAGGGACAGGGGCATATCAGCCCCAGCATTTT
CASSEGTGAYQPQHF
>TRBV20-1|15|TRBD1|.|TRBJ2-7
TGCAGTGCTAGAAACAGACAGGGCCTTTCCTACGAGCAGTACTTC
CSARNRQGLSYEQYF
>TRBV27|16|TRBD2|medium-sized|TRBJ2-3
TGTGCCAGCAGTCCCGAGCAGCGGGGGGGCCGGGATACGCAGTATTTT
CASSPEQRGGRDTQYF
>TRBV20-1|14|.|.|TRBJ1-5
TGCAGTGCTCAGGACGGTGATAGCAATCAGTCCCAGCATTTT
CSAQDGDSNQSQHF
>TRBV6-1|14|.|.|TRBJ2-1
TGTGCCAGCAGTGAAGCTGCAGGGGCTGGTGAGCAGTTCTTC
CASSEAAGAGEQFF
>TRBV6-1|14|.|few|TRBJ1-6
TGTGCCAGCAGCCCGTCTCTCCATAATTCACCCCTCCACTTT
CASSPSLHNSPLHF
>TRBV11-1|14|.|.|TRBJ1-2
TGTGCCAGCAGCCCGGGCGGGGGGGACTATGGCTACACCTTC
CASSPGGGDYGYTF
>TRBV4-3|17|.|.|TRBJ2-2
TGCGCCAGCAGCCAAGATTTGAGCGTCGCGAACACCGGGGAGCTGTTTTTT
CASSQDLSVANTGELFF
>TRBV27|15|.|few|TRBJ2-7
TGTGCCAGCAGTTCCCCGAGCCCAGGGTCCTACGAGCAGTACTTC
CASSSPSPGSYEQYF
>TRBV12-3/TRBV12-4|12|.|.|TRBJ1-4
TGTGCCAGCAGGGGTTTGAATGAAAAACTGTTTTTT
CASRGLNEKLFF
>TRBV6-1|14|.|.|TRBJ2-1
TGTGCCAGCAGTACCGGGGAAAGATTCAATGAGCAGTTCTTC
CASSTGERFNEQFF
>TRBV11-1|18|TRBD2|.|TRBJ2-2
TGTGCCAGCAGCTTCCCGGGACTAGCGGGGGGGCATTCCCGGGAGCTGTTTTTT
CASSFPGLAGGHSRELFF
>TRBV7-9|15|.|.|TRBJ2-5
TGTGCCAGCAGCCCCTTTGGGCCGGCAAGGGAGACCCAGTACTTC
CASSPFGPARETQYF
>TRBV20-1|12|.|few|TRBJ1-2
TGCAGTGCGCAGGAGATCAGCTATGGCTACACCTTC
CSAQEISYGYTF
>TRBV12-5|13|.|few|TRBJ1-3
TGTGCTAGTGGGTGGAGCTCTGGAAACACCATATATTTT
CASGWSSGNTIYF
>TRBV6-2/TRBV6-3|18|TRBD2|.|TRBJ2-1
TGTGCCAGCAGTTACGGCCACCTTAGCGGGGGGGAGTACAATGAGCAGTTCTTC
CASSYGHLSGGEYNEQFF
>TRBV6-1|15|.|medium-sized|TRBJ1-5
TGTGCCAGCCATATTTATTCCGGGACACATCAGCCCCAGCATTTT
CASHIYSGTHQPQHF
>TRBV6-1|15|TRBD1|.|TRBJ1-2
TGTGCCAGCAGCTCCGGGACAGCAGACAACCATGGCTACACCTTC
CASSSGTADNHGYTF
>TRBV20-1|16|.|.|TRBJ2-5
TGCAGTGCTCGAACCTCCCCCCCGGACATAAAAGAGACCCAGTACTTC
CSARTSPPDIKETQYF
>TRBV6-2/TRBV6-3|15|TRBD1|.|TRBJ2-2
TGTGCCAGCAGTACGACAGGGAAACGAACCGGGGAGCTGTTTTTT
CASSTTGKRTGELFF
>TRBV20-1|14|TRBD2|once|TRBJ2-7
TGCAGTGCTAGGGGAACTAGCGTCTTCTACGAGCAGTACTTC
CSARGTSVFYEQYF